This TCR beta chain was observed in a study of T cell responses to AZD1222 COVID-19 vaccine. Overall study results and limits: Mostly white British, mostly female donors; authors suggested clonal diversity may be underestimated.

Assay: immunoSEQ multiplex PCR; the TCRdb copy retains only in-frame clones and omits some. The table lists about 140,000 clones, about nine tenths of them singletons. Trimming removed 4 bases from V and 1 base from J, with 10 bases in between. Germline V CDR1 and CDR2: DFQATT, SNEGSKA (reference sequence). The CDR3 is 14 residues long. A note on this clone: No antigen is known for it.

This clonotype originated in an adult in good health. This chain connects TRBV20-1 to TRBJ2-2; no firm D call. The sample consisted of peripheral blood, taken on day 0 of AZD1222 vaccination. The CDR3 reads CSAIELRNTGELFF. CDR3 sequence (DNA): TGCAGTGCTATTGAGCTGAGGAACACCGGGGAGCTGTTTTTT.